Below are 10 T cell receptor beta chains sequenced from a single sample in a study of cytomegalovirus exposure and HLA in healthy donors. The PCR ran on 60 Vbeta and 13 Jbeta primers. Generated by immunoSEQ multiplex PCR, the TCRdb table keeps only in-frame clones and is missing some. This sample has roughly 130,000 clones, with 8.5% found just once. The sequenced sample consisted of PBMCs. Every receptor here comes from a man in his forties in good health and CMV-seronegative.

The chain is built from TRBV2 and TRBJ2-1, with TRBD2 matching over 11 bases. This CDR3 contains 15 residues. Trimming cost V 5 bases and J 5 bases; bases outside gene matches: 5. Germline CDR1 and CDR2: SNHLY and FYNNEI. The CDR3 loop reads CASSPSGGYDNEQFF. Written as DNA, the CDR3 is TGTGCCAGCAGTCCTAGCGGGGGGTACGACAATGAGCAGTTCTTC.

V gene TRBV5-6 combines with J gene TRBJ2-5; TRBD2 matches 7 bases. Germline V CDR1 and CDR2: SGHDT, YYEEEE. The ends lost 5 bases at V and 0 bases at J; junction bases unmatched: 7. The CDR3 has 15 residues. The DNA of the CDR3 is TGTGCCAGCAGAGGGGCGGGGGACTACCAAGAGACCCAGTACTTC. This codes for CASRGAGDYQETQYF.

The CDR3 spells CASSTGGLDTQYF. As DNA, the CDR3 is TGTGCCAGCAGTACAGGGGGGCTCGATACGCAGTATTTT. The rearrangement uses TRBV6-5 and TRBJ2-3; 8 nucleotides align to TRBD1. This CDR3 has 13 residues. Germline CDR1 reads MNHEY; CDR2 reads SVGAGI. V gave up 5 bases and J gave up 6 bases; unmatched junction bases: 4.

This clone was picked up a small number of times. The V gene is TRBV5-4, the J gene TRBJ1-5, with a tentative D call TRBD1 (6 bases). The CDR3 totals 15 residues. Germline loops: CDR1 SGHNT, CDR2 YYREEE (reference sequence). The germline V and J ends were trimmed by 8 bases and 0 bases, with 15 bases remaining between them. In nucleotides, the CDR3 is TGTGCCAGGGGGCTGGGACACCTTAGCAATCAGCCCCAGCATTTT. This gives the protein CARGLGHLSNQPQHF.

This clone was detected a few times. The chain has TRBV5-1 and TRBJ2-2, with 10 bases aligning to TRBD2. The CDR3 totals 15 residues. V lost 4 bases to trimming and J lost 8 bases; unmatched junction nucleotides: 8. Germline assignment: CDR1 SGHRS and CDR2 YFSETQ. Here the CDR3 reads CASSGTSGASGELFF. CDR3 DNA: TGCGCCAGCAGCGGCACTAGCGGGGCGTCAGGGGAGCTGTTTTTT.

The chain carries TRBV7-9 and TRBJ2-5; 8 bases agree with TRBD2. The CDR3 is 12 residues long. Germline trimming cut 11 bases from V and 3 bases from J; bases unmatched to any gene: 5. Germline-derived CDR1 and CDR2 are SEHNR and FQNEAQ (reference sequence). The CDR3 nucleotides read TGTGCCTGCGGGGGGCGGGAAGAGACCCAGTACTTC. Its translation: CACGGREETQYF. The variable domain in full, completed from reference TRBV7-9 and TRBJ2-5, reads DTGVSQNPRHKITKRGQNVTFRCDPISEHNRLYWYRQTLGQGPEFLTYFQNEAQLEKSRLLSDRFSAERPKGSFSTLEIQRTEQGDSAMYLCACGGREETQYFGPGTRLLVL.

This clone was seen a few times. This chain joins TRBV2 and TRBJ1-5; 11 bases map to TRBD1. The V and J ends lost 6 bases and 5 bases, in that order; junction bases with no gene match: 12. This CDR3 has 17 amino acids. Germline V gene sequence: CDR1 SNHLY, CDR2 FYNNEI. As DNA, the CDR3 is TGTGCCAGCAGCTTACCCGGGACAGGGGGGGTGGATCAGCCCCAGCATTTT. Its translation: CASSLPGTGGVDQPQHF. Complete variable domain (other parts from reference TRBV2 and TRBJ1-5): EPEVTQTPSHQVTQMGQEVILRCVPISNHLYFYWYRQILGQKVEFLVSFYNNEISEKSEIFDDQFSVERPDGSNFTLKIRSTKLEDSAMYFCASSLPGTGGVDQPQHFGDGTRLSIL.

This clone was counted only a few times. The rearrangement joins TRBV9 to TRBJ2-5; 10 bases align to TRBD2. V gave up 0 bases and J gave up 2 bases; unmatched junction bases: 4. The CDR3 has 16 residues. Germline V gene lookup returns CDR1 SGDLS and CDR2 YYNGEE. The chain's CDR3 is CASSVGERGGQETQYF. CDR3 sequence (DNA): TGTGCCAGCAGCGTAGGGGAGCGGGGGGGTCAAGAGACCCAGTACTTC.

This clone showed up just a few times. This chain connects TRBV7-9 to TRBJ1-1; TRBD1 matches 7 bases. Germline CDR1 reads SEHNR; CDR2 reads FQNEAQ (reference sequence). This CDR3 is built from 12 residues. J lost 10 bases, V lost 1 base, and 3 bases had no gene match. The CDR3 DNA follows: TGTGCCAGCAGCTTAGAGGGGGCGGGAGCTTTCTTT. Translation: CASSLEGAGAFF.

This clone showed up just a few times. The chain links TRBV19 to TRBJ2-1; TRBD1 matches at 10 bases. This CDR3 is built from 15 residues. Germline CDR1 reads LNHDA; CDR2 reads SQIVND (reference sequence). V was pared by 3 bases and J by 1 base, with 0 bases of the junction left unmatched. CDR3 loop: CASSMGQGSYNEQFF. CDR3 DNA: TGTGCCAGTAGTATGGGACAGGGGTCCTACAATGAGCAGTTCTTC.